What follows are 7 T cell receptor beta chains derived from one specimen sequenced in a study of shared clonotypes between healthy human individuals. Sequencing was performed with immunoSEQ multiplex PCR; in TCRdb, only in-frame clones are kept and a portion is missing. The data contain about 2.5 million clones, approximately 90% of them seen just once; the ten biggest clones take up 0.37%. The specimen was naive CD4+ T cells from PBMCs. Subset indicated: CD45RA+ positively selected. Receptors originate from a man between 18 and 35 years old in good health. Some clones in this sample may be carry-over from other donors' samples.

This CDR3 reads CASRGTGRVDTQYF. In nucleotides, the CDR3 is TGTGCCAGCAGAGGGACAGGGAGAGTTGATACGCAGTATTTT. The genes are TRBV25-1 and TRBJ2-3; 9 nucleotides line up with TRBD1. Unmatched junction bases numbered 7, after V lost 6 bases and J lost 6 bases. The V gene's germline CDR1 is MGHDK and CDR2 SYGVNS. CDR3 length: 14 residues.

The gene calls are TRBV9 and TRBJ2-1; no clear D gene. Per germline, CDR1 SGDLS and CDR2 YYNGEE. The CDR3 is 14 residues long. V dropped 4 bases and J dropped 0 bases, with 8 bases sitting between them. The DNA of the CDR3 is TGTGCCAGCAGCCCCCCTAGCTCCTACAATGAGCAGTTCTTC. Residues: CASSPPSSYNEQFF.

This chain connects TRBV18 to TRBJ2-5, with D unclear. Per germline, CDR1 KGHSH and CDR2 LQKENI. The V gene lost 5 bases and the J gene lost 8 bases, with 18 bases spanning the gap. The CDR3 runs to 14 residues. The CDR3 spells CASSETRAFSTQYF. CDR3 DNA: TGTGCCAGCTCAGAAACACGGGCCTTTTCAACCCAGTACTTC. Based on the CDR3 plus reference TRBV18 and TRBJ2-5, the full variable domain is NAGVMQNPRHLVRRRGQEARLRCSPMKGHSHVYWYRQLPEEGLKFMVYLQKENIIDESGMPKERFSAEFPKEGPSILRIQQVVRGDSAAYFCASSETRAFSTQYFGPGTRLLVL.

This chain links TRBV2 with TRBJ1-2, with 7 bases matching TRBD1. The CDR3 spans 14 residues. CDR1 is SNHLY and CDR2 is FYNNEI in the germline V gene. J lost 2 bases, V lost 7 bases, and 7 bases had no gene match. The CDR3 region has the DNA TGTGCCAGCATCCAGCAGGGGGAAAACTATGGCTACACCTTC. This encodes CASIQQGENYGYTF.

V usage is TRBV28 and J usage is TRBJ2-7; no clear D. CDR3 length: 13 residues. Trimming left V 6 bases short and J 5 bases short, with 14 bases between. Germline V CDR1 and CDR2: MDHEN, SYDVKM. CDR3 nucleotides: TGTGCCAGCAGAACGACACCTGCCCACGAGCAGTACTTC. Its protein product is CASRTTPAHEQYF.

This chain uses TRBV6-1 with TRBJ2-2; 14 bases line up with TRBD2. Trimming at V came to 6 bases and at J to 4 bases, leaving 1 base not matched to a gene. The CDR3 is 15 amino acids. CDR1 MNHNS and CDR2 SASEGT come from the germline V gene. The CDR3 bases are TGTGCCAGCAGGGGACTAGCGGGAGCCACCGGGGAGCTGTTTTTT. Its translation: CASRGLAGATGELFF.

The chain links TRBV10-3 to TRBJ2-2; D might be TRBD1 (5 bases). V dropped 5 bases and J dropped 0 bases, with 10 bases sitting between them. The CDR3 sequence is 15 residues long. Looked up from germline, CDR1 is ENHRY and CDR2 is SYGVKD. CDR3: CAISWTPANTGELFF. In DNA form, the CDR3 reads TGTGCCATCAGTTGGACACCCGCGAACACCGGGGAGCTGTTTTTT.